This T cell receptor beta chain was obtained from a study of blood T cell repertoires in COVID-19 (TCRdb year 2020). Regarding the study in general: The collaborator samples originated in the United States, Italy and Spain and spanned the acute and convalescent phases of COVID-19. The material from the prospective study consisted of cDNA or gDNA derived from T cells, B-cell-depleted T cells, or PBMCs. Subjects who had been exposed to COVID-19, were actively infected with it, or had recovered from it provided the deeply sampled blood TCRbeta repertoires that made up the dataset. The repertoires were made available in a free public database intended to serve as a resource for research on the immune response to SARS-CoV-2. Samples came from the ongoing ImmuneRACE study (first 160 participants) plus 1,254 subjects from 6 global collaborators. The sample metadata nearly always contained a de-identified subject ID, COVID-19 status, age in years and sex. Where HLA class I and class II types were available, the types were taken from metadata supplied by the sample provider, not from assay-based typing.

The CDR3 spans 13 residues, from the cysteine through the phenylalanine. CDR3 DNA is the only sequence kept; it has 39 bases, read in frame from the first base. Based on the germline V gene, the CDR1 and CDR2 sequences are SGHDN and FVKESK. General study outcomes and caveats: Clinical and demographic metadata were provided uncurated, with the amount varying by source and participant.

Whole blood was collected in K2EDTA tubes by collaborating institutions according to the institutions' own protocols. For TCRbeta analysis, collaborator samples were shipped as frozen whole blood, as isolated PBMCs, or as DNA extracted from either sample type. TCRbeta CDR3 regions were amplified from genomic DNA by means of the immunoSEQ Assay, a bias-controlled multiplex PCR. The authors' analysis ran thus. The number of nucleated cells in each sample was estimated from the amplification of reference gene primers within the assay. To quantify the absolute abundance of each unique TCRbeta CDR3 rearrangement, sequence reads were collapsed and filtered. For each sample, productive Simpson clonality was calculated as the square root of Simpson's diversity index over productive rearrangements. The table comes from immuneACCESS by way of TCRdb, which keeps in-frame sequences with V and J called. Part of the clones is missing from these tables; in studies checked, under half for an unresolved V gene and the rest for unknown reasons. D and trimming were read from the DNA, whereas the V and J calls and clone size are those reported in that table. Here the sample has 65,000 or so clones; around 90% occur a single time. 1.3% of the sample lies in the top ten.

Remarks on this clone: Its binding antigen is unknown. At one end, the junction sequence differs from germline, possibly due to a read error.

Sequencing used peripheral blood. The sequence was collected from a man aged 55 to 70 with acute or convalescent COVID-19. The chain was built from TRBV14 and TRBJ2-1; 8 junctional bases match TRBD1. The nucleotides read TGTGCCAGCAGCCAAGAGAGGACAGGGAGTGGGATCTTC. This encodes CASSQERTGSGIF.